The 9 T cell receptor beta chains below all came from one sample that was sequenced in a study of T cell changes during pregnancy in multiple sclerosis. Profiling relied on immunoSEQ multiplex PCR, and the TCRdb table lists in-frame clones only, not all of them. The repertoire holds some 41,000 clones, about nine tenths seen once, with 1.4% in the top ten. The sample comprised PBMCs (not recorded whether the cells were cultured). The receptors shown here come from a female donor with multiple sclerosis, enrolled in a pregnancy study.

V usage is TRBV20-1 and J usage is TRBJ2-7; D gene unclear. The CDR3 extends over 11 amino acids. The ends were cut back, 3 bases at V and 5 bases at J, with 8 bases in the middle. Looked up from germline, CDR1 is DFQATT and CDR2 is SNEGSKA (reference sequence). In nucleotides, the CDR3 is TGCAGTGCTAGGGGTTCCGACGAGCAGTACTTC. Protein product: CSARGSDEQYF.

This clone was observed a single time. V is TRBV6-5 and J is TRBJ2-2, with D perhaps matching TRBD2 (6 bases). This CDR3 is built from 12 residues. Germline CDR1 MNHEY, CDR2 SVGAGI. Trimming removed 6 bases at V and 6 bases at J, with 8 bases between. CDR3: CASRGGAGELFF. The CDR3 DNA sequence: TGTGCCAGCAGGGGGGGAGCCGGGGAGCTGTTTTTT.

The CDR3 here is CASSEDRGRTNYGYTF. CDR3 nucleotides: TGTGCCAGCAGTGAGGACAGGGGGAGAACTAACTATGGCTACACCTTC. The chain combines TRBV6-1 with TRBJ1-2, with 10 bases that match TRBD1. CDR3 length: 16 residues. V lost 3 bases to trimming and J lost 0 bases; unmatched junction nucleotides: 4. The germline CDR1 and CDR2 sequences are MNHNS and SASEGT.

J is TRBJ1-2 and V is TRBV27, with a possible D match to TRBD1 (6 bases). The CDR3 is 15 amino acids. In germline, CDR1 is MNHEY, CDR2 SMNVEV (reference sequence). The V gene lost 6 bases and the J gene lost 2 bases, with 16 bases spanning the gap. The CDR3 here is CASRAVRGPNYGYTF. The CDR3 DNA follows: TGTGCCAGCAGGGCAGTACGGGGGCCAAACTATGGCTACACCTTC.

V usage is TRBV16 and J usage is TRBJ2-5; D might be TRBD2 (5 bases). The V gene's germline CDR1 is KGHSY and CDR2 FQNENV. This CDR3 has 17 residues. With 2 bases removed from V and 0 bases from J, the gap between germline ends came to 16 bases. The CDR3 sequence: CASSQPPSGANQETQYF. CDR3 coding DNA: TGTGCCAGCAGCCAACCTCCCAGCGGAGCTAACCAAGAGACCCAGTACTTC.

The chain couples TRBV7-2 to TRBJ2-6, with D hard to call. Trimming left V 8 bases short and J 1 base short, with 24 bases between. Germline V gene data show CDR1 as SGHTA and CDR2 as FQGNSA. This CDR3 contains 19 residues. Written as DNA, the CDR3 is TGTGCCAGCGCCCTTTCAACGGTAGGGATAAATTCTGGGGCCAACGTCCTGACTTTC. Its translation is CASALSTVGINSGANVLTF. Full variable domain (remainder filled in from reference TRBV7-2 and TRBJ2-6): GAGVSQSPSNKVTEKGKDVELRCDPISGHTALYWYRQSLGQGLEFLIYFQGNSAPDKSGLPSDRFSAERTGGSVSTLTIQRTQQEDSAVYLCASALSTVGINSGANVLTFGAGSRLTVL.

This clone has only a few counts. The J gene is TRBJ2-2, the V gene TRBV5-6; either TRBD1 or TRBD2 may supply D (5 bases each). Trimming cost V 4 bases and J 1 base, with 8 bases left between them. This CDR3 region has 14 residues. Per germline, CDR1 SGHDT and CDR2 YYEEEE. Written as DNA, the CDR3 is TGTGCCAGCAGCAGGGACCGGAACACCGGGGAGCTGTTTTTT. Its translation: CASSRDRNTGELFF.

The chain joins TRBV7-2 to TRBJ2-1; 10 bases map to TRBD2. This CDR3 is built from 17 residues. With 5 bases clipped from V and 7 bases from J, the junction kept 14 bases outside the gene matches. Germline V CDR1 and CDR2: SGHTA, FQGNSA. CDR3 in amino acids: CASSQRLLAGVGNEQFF. Here the CDR3 DNA reads TGTGCCAGCAGCCAAAGACTCCTAGCGGGAGTTGGGAATGAGCAGTTCTTC.

CDR3 DNA sequence: TGCGCCAGCAGCTTGGTAATACTAGCGGGTGGACTTCAGCGGGAGCAGTTCTTC. The encoded protein is CASSLVILAGGLQREQFF. V and J are TRBV5-1 and TRBJ2-1, with 9 bases matching TRBD2. V gave up 0 bases and J gave up 10 bases; unmatched junction bases: 17. Germline loops: CDR1 SGHRS, CDR2 YFSETQ. There are 18 residues in the CDR3.